This TCR beta chain was recovered during a study of cytomegalovirus exposure and HLA in healthy donors. This clone came up a few times. V shed 5 bases and J 6 bases; nucleotides not matched to a gene: 6. There are 14 residues in the CDR3. Germline CDR1 and CDR2: LNHDA and SQIVND (reference sequence). In the PCR, 60 Vbeta and 13 Jbeta primers were used. TCRdb's table, derived via immunoSEQ multiplex PCR, lists solely in-frame clones and lacks some. The repertoire holds 100,000 to 150,000 clones, with roughly 82% as singletons. The sequenced sample was PBMCs. The V and J genes are TRBV19 and TRBJ2-2, with 7 bases that match TRBD2. The TCR was taken from a woman in her 40s in good health and CMV-seropositive. CDR3 sequence: CASSGGTNPGELFF. CDR3 sequence (DNA): TGTGCCAGTAGTGGGGGGACTAATCCCGGGGAGCTGTTTTTT.